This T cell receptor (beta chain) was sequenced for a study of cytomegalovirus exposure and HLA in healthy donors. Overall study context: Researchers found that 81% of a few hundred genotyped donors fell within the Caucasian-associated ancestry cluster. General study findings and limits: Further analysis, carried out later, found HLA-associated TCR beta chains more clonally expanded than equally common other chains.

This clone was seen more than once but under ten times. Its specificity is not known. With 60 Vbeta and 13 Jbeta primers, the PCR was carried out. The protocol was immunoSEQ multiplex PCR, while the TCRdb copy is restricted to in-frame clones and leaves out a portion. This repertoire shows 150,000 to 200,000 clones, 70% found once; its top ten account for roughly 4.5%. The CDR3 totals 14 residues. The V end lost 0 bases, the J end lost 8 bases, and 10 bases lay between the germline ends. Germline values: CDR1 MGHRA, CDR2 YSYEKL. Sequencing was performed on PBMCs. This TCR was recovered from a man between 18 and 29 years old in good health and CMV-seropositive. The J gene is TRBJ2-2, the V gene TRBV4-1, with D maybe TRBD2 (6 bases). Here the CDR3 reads CASSQDGGAGELFF. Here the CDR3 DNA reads TGCGCCAGCAGCCAAGATGGCGGGGCAGGGGAGCTGTTTTTT.